This passage covers 23 T cell receptor beta chains from one sample sequenced in a study of post-analysis software for immune sequencing data. Study results and caveats: Roughly five TRBV segments appeared more often in patients than in controls, and TRBV5-6, TRBV5-1 and TRBV20-1 were among these.

These receptors lack a known antigen. Built from TCR beta cDNA, the libraries had unique molecular identifiers in them. One entry per CDR3 protein results from TCRdb running MiXCR on the PCR reads. The sample includes hundreds of thousands of distinct CDR3 sequences, around 27% of them seen just once. Source material: blood. These receptors came from a girl aged 10 to 17 with multiple sclerosis.

This clonotype was detected a few times. The chain employs TRBV20-1 and TRBJ1-1; D is perhaps TRBD1 (6 bases). Germline values: CDR1 DFQATT, CDR2 SNEGSKA (reference sequence). The CDR3 extends over 16 amino acids. The V end lost 3 bases, the J end lost 3 bases, and 20 bases lay between the germline ends. CDR3 nucleotides: TGCAGTGCTAGTCATCATCAGGGGTGGTTGGACACTGAAGCTTTCTTT. It specifies CSASHHQGWLDTEAFF.

This sequence joins TRBV10-3 and TRBJ2-3, with 7 positions matching TRBD2. The CDR3 totals 15 residues. Trimming removed 4 bases from V and 4 bases from J; junction bases left unmatched: 8. Germline loops: CDR1 ENHRY, CDR2 SYGVKD. The CDR3, as DNA: TGTGCCATCAGTGTAGGCTCTGGGAGGGCAGATACGCAGTATTTT. Translating gives CAISVGSGRADTQYF.

This clonotype was found a few times. This may be a read error: a much more frequent sequence differs by one nucleotide. The chain has TRBV27 and TRBJ1-2, with D possibly matching TRBD1 (5 bases). Germline CDR1 MNHEY, CDR2 SMNVEV (reference sequence). The CDR3 covers 13 residues. The CDR3 loop is CASSPREGYGHTF. The CDR3 bases are TGTGCCAGCAGTCCCAGGGAGGGCTATGGCCACACCTTC.

The CDR3, as DNA: TGCAGCGTTAGACAGAACACAGATACGCAGTATTTT. Translating gives CSVRQNTDTQYF. V gene TRBV29-1 combines with J gene TRBJ2-3; D is perhaps TRBD1 (5 bases). This CDR3 spans 12 amino acids. V lost 5 bases and J 2 bases, leaving 8 bases between the germline ends. Germline lookup yields CDR1 SQVTM and CDR2 ANQGSEA.

This clonotype occurred a few times. The chain employs TRBV4-2 and TRBJ1-6; TRBD1 matches at 9 bases. With V trimmed by 3 bases and J by 8 bases, 5 bases remained unmatched. From germline, CDR1 is LGHNA and CDR2 YNFKEQ. The CDR3 spans 15 residues. The CDR3 is CASSHPDRGDSPLHF. In DNA, the CDR3 is TGTGCCAGCAGCCACCCGGACAGGGGCGATTCACCCCTCCACTTT.

The CDR3 DNA sequence: TGCAGTGCTGACCCGGGACTAGCGGGAGTCAATGAGCAGTTCTTC. Protein: CSADPGLAGVNEQFF. The chain is built from TRBV20-1 and TRBJ2-1, with 14 bases fitting TRBD2. Germline trimming cut 5 bases from V and 6 bases from J; bases unmatched to any gene: 6. CDR3 length equals 15 residues. The germline V gene has CDR1 DFQATT and CDR2 SNEGSKA (reference sequence).

This clonotype has a count of ten or more. The chain is built from TRBV6-1 and TRBJ2-7, with 7 positions matching TRBD1. CDR1 and CDR2 (germline): MNHNS, SASEGT. Trimming cost V 5 bases and J 6 bases; bases outside gene matches: 10. The CDR3 loop spans 14 amino acids. CDR3 sequence: CASSPGTVFGEQYF. CDR3 nucleotides: TGTGCCAGCAGTCCCGGGACAGTTTTCGGCGAGCAGTACTTC.

The genes are TRBV18 and TRBJ2-3, with a weak D call TRBD2 (6 bases). This CDR3 has 12 residues. Looked up from germline, CDR1 is KGHSH and CDR2 is LQKENI. Trimming took off 3 bases at V and 10 bases at J, with 11 bases between the two ends. The CDR3 DNA sequence: TGTGCCAGCTCACCTTACGGGGAGGCGCAGTATTTT. Translating it yields CASSPYGEAQYF.

A few counts support this clonotype. CDR3 region: CSVTLPGTGGAGGYTF. The CDR3 nucleotides read TGCAGCGTGACATTGCCCGGGACAGGGGGCGCGGGAGGCTACACCTTC. The chain is built from TRBV29-1 and TRBJ1-2; 12 nucleotides line up with TRBD1. V trimming: 6 bases; J trimming: 8 bases; junction bases outside the gene matches: 16. Germline loops: CDR1 SQVTM, CDR2 ANQGSEA. CDR3 length equals 16 residues. The whole variable domain, filled in from reference TRBV29-1 and TRBJ1-2, reads SAVISQKPSRDICQRGTSLTIQCQVDSQVTMMFWYRQQPGQSLTLIATANQGSEATYESGFVIDKFPISRPNLTFSTLTVSNMSPEDSSIYLCSVTLPGTGGAGGYTFGSGTRLTVV.

This clonotype came up a few times. DNA for the CDR3: TGCAGCGTTGAAACAGCTGGGGACAGGCCGTACTCTGGGGCCAACGTCCTGACTTTC. Protein: CSVETAGDRPYSGANVLTF. V is TRBV29-1 and J is TRBJ2-6, with TRBD1 matching over 8 bases. Trimming cost V 2 bases and J 0 bases; bases outside gene matches: 12. This CDR3 spans 19 amino acids. The germline CDR1 and CDR2 sequences are SQVTM and ANQGSEA.

The V and J genes are TRBV6-2 or TRBV6-3 and TRBJ2-5; D gene uncertain. The length of the CDR3 is 13 residues. Germline V gene data show CDR1 as MNHEY and CDR2 as SVGEGT. V was shortened by 6 bases and J by 6 bases, with 14 bases between the two germline ends. The CDR3 loop is CASRIGSKQTQYF. The CDR3 nucleotides read TGTGCCAGCAGGATAGGGTCCAAACAGACCCAGTACTTC.

As to this clonotype: An end of the junction does not agree with germline; a read error may underlie this. V gene TRBV20-1 combines with J gene TRBJ2-1; D may be TRBD1 (6 bases). This CDR3 comprises 15 residues. Germline V gives CDR1 DFQATT, CDR2 SNEGSKA (reference sequence). The CDR3, as DNA: TGCAGTGCTAGAGCTCAGGGGAGCAACTACAATGAGCGGTTCTTC. Amino acid sequence: CSARAQGSNYNERFF.

The V call is TRBV5-1, the J call TRBJ2-7; 8 bases are a match to TRBD2. The ends lost 7 bases at V and 0 bases at J; junction bases unmatched: 6. The CDR3 spans 14 residues. From germline, CDR1 is SGHRS and CDR2 YFSETQ. This CDR3 is CASQDGTSSYEQYF. The CDR3 DNA follows: TGCGCCAGCCAAGACGGGACTAGCTCCTACGAGCAGTACTTC. Full variable domain (outside the CDR3, taken from reference TRBV5-1 and TRBJ2-7): KAGVTQTPRYLIKTRGQQVTLSCSPISGHRSVSWYQQTPGQGLQFLFEYFSETQRNKGNFPGRFSGRQFSNSRSEMNVSTLELGDSALYLCASQDGTSSYEQYFGPGTRLTVT.

This clonotype was seen only a few times. The V call is TRBV5-5, the J call TRBJ2-7; TRBD1 matches 8 bases. The junction had 9 bases not matched to a gene; V was cut back by 8 bases and J by 2 bases. The CDR3 is 14 amino acids. CDR1 is SGHKS and CDR2 is YYEKEE in the germline V gene (reference sequence). The CDR3 DNA is TGTGCCAGTACTCCGACAGGGGACCCCTACGAGCAGTACTTC. It translates to CASTPTGDPYEQYF. Based on the CDR3 plus reference TRBV5-5 and TRBJ2-7, the full variable domain is DAGVTQSPTHLIKTRGQQVTLRCSPISGHKSVSWYQQVLGQGPQFIFQYYEKEERGRGNFPDRFSARQFPNYSSELNVNALLLGDSALYLCASTPTGDPYEQYFGPGTRLTVT.

V usage is TRBV20-1 and J usage is TRBJ1-2; no clear D gene. V lost 5 bases and J lost 8, with 12 bases in between. There are 11 residues in the CDR3. CDR1 and CDR2 from the germline V gene are DFQATT and SNEGSKA (reference sequence). The CDR3 loop is CSAPPVGGYTF. As DNA, the CDR3 is TGCAGTGCTCCCCCGGTGGGAGGCTACACCTTC.

The V call is TRBV4-3, the J call TRBJ1-6; D not certain. Trimming shortened V by 0 bases and J by 10 bases, and 10 bases separated the two germline ends. Germline CDR1 LGHNA, CDR2 YSLEER. The CDR3 is made up of 14 amino acids. DNA for the CDR3: TGCGCCAGCAGCCAAGATAGGGAAGGCTCACCCCTCCACTTT. Translation: CASSQDREGSPLHF.

This chain joins TRBV20-1 and TRBJ1-2, with TRBD1 matching over 8 bases. Germline loops: CDR1 DFQATT, CDR2 SNEGSKA (reference sequence). J gave up 5 bases and V 6 bases, and 8 bases lay outside the gene matches. This CDR3 spans 13 amino acids. Here the CDR3 DNA reads TGCAGTGCCCGAAAGGGACAGGATTATGGCTACACCTTC. Its protein product is CSARKGQDYGYTF.

As concerns this clonotype: This may be a read error, as it is one base from a much larger clone. The chain is built from TRBV11-2 and TRBJ2-5; 13 bases agree with TRBD2. CDR1 is SGHAT and CDR2 is FQNNGV in the germline V gene. J was trimmed by 13 bases and V by 5 bases; bases with no gene match: 4. This CDR3 is 12 amino acids long. The chain's CDR3 is CASSHWTSGGYF. CDR3 DNA: TGTGCCAGCAGCCACTGGACTAGCGGGGGGTACTTC.

This chain connects TRBV9 to TRBJ2-5; D possibly corresponds to TRBD2 (6 bases). Trimming shortened V by 3 bases and J by 1 base, and 13 bases separated the two germline ends. Germline V lookup: CDR1 SGDLS, CDR2 YYNGEE. The CDR3 spans 15 residues. The CDR3 protein is CASSEGGQLQETQYF. The CDR3 bases are TGTGCCAGCAGCGAAGGAGGGCAACTCCAAGAGACCCAGTACTTC.

This clonotype has at least ten counts. J is TRBJ2-5 and V is TRBV10-3; 14 positions agree with TRBD2. V shed 5 bases, J shed 1 base, and the junction held 3 bases outside the gene matches. The germline CDR1 and CDR2 sequences are ENHRY and SYGVKD. There are 16 residues in the CDR3. As DNA, the CDR3 is TGTGCCATCAGTCACGGGACTAGCGGGGGCCAAGAGACCCAGTACTTC. Protein: CAISHGTSGGQETQYF.

The chain has TRBV29-1 and TRBJ2-7; 9 bases map to TRBD2. The CDR3 is 15 amino acids. Germline V gives CDR1 SQVTM, CDR2 ANQGSEA. Trimming cost V 6 bases and J 0 bases; bases outside gene matches: 9. The CDR3 reads CSVLAGGILSYEQYF. CDR3 DNA sequence: TGCAGCGTCCTTGCGGGAGGGATTCTCTCCTACGAGCAGTACTTC.

This clonotype has just a few counts. The chain has TRBV15 and TRBJ2-4; D tentatively reads TRBD1 or TRBD2 (6 bases each). The germline gives CDR1 LNHNV, CDR2 YYDKDF (reference sequence). This CDR3 comprises 17 residues. The germline V and J ends were trimmed by 2 bases and 7 bases, with 21 bases remaining between them. The CDR3, as DNA: TGTGCCACCAGCAGAAGGGGGGTCGGTTTTACGAGGAACATTCAGTACTTC. This encodes CATSRRGVGFTRNIQYF.

This clonotype was counted a few times. The rearrangement links TRBV10-3 to TRBJ2-3; D is possibly TRBD2 (6 bases). Trimming removed 6 bases from V and 2 bases from J, with 15 bases in between. Germline-derived CDR1 and CDR2 are ENHRY and SYGVKD. The CDR3 runs 15 residues. CDR3 coding DNA: TGTGCCATCAGCCGAGGGACTCAACCCACAGATACGCAGTATTTT. This sequence encodes CAISRGTQPTDTQYF.